This TCR beta chain was documented in a study of beta chain features in type 1 diabetes. CDR3 length: 14 residues. Germline CDR1 LNHNV, CDR2 YYDKDF (reference sequence). Unmatched junction bases numbered 6, after V lost 4 bases and J lost 5 bases. Study conclusions and caveats: Patients and controls would share equally any PCR tilt toward shorter templates. The study found moderately but significantly shorter TCRB CDR3s in all four CD4+ subsets of Type 1 diabetes patients.

What was sequenced were expressed TCRB transcripts, since all of the isolated RNA had been reverse transcribed. Libraries were prepared by immunoSEQ multiplex PCR; TCRdb keeps only in-frame clonotypes and omits some of them. Of 150,000 to 180,000 clones detected, around 10% appear once; the ten largest clones hold about 1.9%. This clone was observed a few times. The target antigen is unknown. Each sorted population was over 95% pure. This TCR was sampled from a man between 18 and 35 years old in good health. The specimen was central memory CD4+ T cells from blood. The rearrangement uses TRBV15 and TRBJ2-5; 8 bases fit TRBD2. The CDR3 loop reads CATSKRGTEETQYF. The CDR3 DNA follows: TGTGCCACCAGCAAGCGGGGGACGGAGGAGACCCAGTACTTC.